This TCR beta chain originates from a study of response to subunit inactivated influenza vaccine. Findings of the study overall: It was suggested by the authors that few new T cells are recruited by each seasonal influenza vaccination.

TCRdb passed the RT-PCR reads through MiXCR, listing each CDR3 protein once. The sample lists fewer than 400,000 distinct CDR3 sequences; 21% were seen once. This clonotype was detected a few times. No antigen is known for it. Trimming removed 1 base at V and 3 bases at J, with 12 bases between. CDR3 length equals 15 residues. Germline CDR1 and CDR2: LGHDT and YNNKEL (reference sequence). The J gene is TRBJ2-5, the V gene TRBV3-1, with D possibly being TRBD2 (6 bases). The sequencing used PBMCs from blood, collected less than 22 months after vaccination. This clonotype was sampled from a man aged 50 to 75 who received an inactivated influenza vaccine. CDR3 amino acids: CASSQGAREKETQYF. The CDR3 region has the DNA TGTGCCAGCAGCCAAGGGGCCCGGGAGAAAGAGACCCAGTACTTC.